This T cell receptor (beta chain) was observed in a study of regulatory dendritic cells for organ transplantation. Trimming removed 4 bases at V and 0 bases at J, with 8 bases between. Germline CDR1 SQVTM, CDR2 ANQGSEA. The CDR3 totals 13 residues. As to this clone: The antigen is unknown.

Libraries were prepared by immunoSEQ multiplex PCR; TCRdb keeps only in-frame clonotypes and omits some of them. The repertoire consists of fewer than 50,000 clones, with over 80% occurring once and the leading ten covering over 0.1%. Whole-study results and caveats: Regulatory dendritic cells appeared to expand memory CD8+ clones less than mature ones.

The sequenced material came from naive CD8+ T cells from blood. Indicated subset: CD45RA+ naive T cells. The genes are TRBV29-1 and TRBJ2-3, with unresolved D. The TCR originated in a human donor in good health. CDR3 loop: CSVVVSSTDTQYF. Written as DNA, the CDR3 is TGCAGCGTTGTAGTTTCGAGCACAGATACGCAGTATTTT.